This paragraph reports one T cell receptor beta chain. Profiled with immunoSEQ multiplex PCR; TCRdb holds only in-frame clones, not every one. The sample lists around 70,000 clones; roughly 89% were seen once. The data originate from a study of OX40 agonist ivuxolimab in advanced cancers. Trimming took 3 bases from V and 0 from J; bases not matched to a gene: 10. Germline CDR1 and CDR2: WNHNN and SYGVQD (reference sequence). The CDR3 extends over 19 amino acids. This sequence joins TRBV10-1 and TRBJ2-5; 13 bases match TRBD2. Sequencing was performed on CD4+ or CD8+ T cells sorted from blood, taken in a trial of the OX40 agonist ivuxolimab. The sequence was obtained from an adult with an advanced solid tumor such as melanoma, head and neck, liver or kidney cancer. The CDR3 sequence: CASSERVTSGRADQETQYF. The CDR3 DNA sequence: TGCGCCAGCAGTGAAAGAGTTACTAGCGGGAGGGCTGACCAAGAGACCCAGTACTTC.